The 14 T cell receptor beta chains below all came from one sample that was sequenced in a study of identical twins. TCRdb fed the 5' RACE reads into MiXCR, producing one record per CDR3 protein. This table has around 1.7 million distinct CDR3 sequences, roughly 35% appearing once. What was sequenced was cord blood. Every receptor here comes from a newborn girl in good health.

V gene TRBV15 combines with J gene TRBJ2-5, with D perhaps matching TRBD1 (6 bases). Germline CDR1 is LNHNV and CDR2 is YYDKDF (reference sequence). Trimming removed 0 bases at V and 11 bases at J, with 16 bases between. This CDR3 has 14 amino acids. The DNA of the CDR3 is TGTGCCACCAGCAGAGAGGGCAGGGGCGAGGAGCAGTACTTC. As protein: CATSREGRGEEQYF.

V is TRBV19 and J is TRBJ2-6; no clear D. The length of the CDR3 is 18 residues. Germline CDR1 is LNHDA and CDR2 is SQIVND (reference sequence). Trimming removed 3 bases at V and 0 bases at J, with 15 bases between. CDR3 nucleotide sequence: TGTGCCAGTAGTATCTGGGGATTTGGTTTCTCTGGGGCCAACGTCCTGACTTTC. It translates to CASSIWGFGFSGANVLTF.

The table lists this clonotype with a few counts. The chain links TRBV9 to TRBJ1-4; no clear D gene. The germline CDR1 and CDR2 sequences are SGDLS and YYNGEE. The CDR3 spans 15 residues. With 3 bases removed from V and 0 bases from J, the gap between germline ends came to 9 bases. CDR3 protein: CASSANPTTNEKLFF. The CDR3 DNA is TGTGCCAGCAGCGCTAACCCAACAACTAATGAAAAACTGTTTTTT.

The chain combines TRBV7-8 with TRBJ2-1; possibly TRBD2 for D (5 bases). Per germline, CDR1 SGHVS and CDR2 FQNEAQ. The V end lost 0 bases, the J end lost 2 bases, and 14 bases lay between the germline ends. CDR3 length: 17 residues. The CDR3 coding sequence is TGTGCCAGCAGCTTAGCTAGGAGGAGTTTCACCTACAATGAGCAGTTCTTC. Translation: CASSLARRSFTYNEQFF.

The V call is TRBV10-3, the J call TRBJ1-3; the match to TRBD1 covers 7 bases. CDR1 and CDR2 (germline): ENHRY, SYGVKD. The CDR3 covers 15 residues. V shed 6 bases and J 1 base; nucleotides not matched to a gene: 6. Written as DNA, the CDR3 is TGTGCCATCAGCTCCGGGACAGCATCTGGAAACACCATATATTTT. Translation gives CAISSGTASGNTIYF.

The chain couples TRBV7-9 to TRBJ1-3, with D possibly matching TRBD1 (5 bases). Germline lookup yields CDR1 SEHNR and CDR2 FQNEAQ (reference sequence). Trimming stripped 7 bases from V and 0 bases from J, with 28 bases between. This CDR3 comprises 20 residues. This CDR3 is CASTSRSPDSLEGSGNTIYF. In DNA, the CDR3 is TGTGCCAGCACCTCTCGGTCCCCCGACAGCCTCGAAGGCTCTGGAAACACCATATATTTT.

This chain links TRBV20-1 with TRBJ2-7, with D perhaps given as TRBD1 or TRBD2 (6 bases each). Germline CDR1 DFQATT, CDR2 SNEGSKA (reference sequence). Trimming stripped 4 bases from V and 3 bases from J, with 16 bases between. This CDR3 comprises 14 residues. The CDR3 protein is CSAKGGGQYYEQYF. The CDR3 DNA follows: TGCAGTGCTAAAGGTGGGGGGCAATACTACGAGCAGTACTTC.

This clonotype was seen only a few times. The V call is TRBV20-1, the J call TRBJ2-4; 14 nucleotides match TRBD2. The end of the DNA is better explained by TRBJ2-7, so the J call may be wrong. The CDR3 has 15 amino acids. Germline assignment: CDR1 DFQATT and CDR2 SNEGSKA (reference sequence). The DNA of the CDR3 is TGCAGTGCTAGGGGACTAGCGGGAGTCTTCTACGAGCAGTACTTC. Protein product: CSARGLAGVFYEQYF.

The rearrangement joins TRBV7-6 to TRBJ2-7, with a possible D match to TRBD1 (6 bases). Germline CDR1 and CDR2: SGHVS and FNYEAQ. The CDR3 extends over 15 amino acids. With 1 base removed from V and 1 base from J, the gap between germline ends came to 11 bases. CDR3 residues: CASSLGGPRSYEQYF. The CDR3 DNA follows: TGTGCCAGCAGCTTAGGGGGGCCAAGGTCCTACGAGCAGTACTTC.

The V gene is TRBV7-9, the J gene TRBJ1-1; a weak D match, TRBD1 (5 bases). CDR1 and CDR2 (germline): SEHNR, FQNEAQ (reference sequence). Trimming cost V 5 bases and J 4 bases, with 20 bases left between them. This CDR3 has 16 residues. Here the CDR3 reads CASSLTLGRKSTEAFF. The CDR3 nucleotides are TGTGCCAGCAGCCTGACCCTGGGACGGAAGAGCACTGAAGCTTTCTTT.

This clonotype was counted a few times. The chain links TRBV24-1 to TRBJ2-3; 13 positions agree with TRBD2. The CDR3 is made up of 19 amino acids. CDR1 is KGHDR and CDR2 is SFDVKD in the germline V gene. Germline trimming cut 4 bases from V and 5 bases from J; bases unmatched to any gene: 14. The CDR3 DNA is TGTGCCACCAGTGAACCCAAAGCCGGGACTAGCGGGATGGGAGATACGCAGTATTTT. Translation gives CATSEPKAGTSGMGDTQYF.

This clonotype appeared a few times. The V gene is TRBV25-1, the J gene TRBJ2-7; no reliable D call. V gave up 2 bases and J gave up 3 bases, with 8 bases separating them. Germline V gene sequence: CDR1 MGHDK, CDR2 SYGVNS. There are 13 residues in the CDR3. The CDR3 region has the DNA TGTGCCAGCAGTGAAACTTGGAACTACGAGCAGTACTTC. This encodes CASSETWNYEQYF.

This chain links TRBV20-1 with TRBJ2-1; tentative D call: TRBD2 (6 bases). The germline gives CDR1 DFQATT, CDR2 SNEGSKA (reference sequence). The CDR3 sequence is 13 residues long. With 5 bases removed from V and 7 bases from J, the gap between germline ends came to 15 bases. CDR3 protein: CSAREYNGNEQFF. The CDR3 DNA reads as TGCAGTGCTCGGGAGTACAACGGGAATGAGCAGTTCTTC.

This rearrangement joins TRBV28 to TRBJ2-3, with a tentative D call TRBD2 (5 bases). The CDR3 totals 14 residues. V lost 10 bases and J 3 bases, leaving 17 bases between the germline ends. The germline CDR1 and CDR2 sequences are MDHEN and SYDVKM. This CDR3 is CATGFASGTDTQYF. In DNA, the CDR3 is TGTGCCACCGGGTTCGCGTCGGGGACAGATACGCAGTATTTT.